This TCR beta chain was documented in a study of human thymus T cells. Corrective cardiac surgery supplied the resected thymus tissue. The germline gives CDR1 SGHRS, CDR2 YFSETQ. CDR3 length equals 10 residues. Trimming pared 6 bases from V and 2 bases from J, leaving 2 bases between. The assay was immunoSEQ multiplex PCR, and TCRdb's table has in-frame clones only and misses some. The table includes 100,000 to 150,000 clones, around 94% detected once. The sample taken for sequencing was thymus tissue. The genes are TRBV5-1 and TRBJ1-1; D remains ambiguous. The clonotype comes from a boy younger than two with a congenital heart defect but otherwise immunologically healthy. CDR3 in amino acids: CASTNTEAFF. Here the CDR3 DNA reads TGCGCCAGCACCAACACTGAAGCTTTCTTT. The entire variable domain, with the rest obtained from reference TRBV5-1 and TRBJ1-1, is as follows: KAGVTQTPRYLIKTRGQQVTLSCSPISGHRSVSWYQQTPGQGLQFLFEYFSETQRNKGNFPGRFSGRQFSNSRSEMNVSTLELGDSALYLCASTNTEAFFGQGTRLTVV.